This T cell receptor (beta chain) was observed in a study of glioma-infiltrating T cells after dendritic cell vaccination. Study in general: Monocyte-derived dendritic cells, cultured approximately 7 days with IL-4 and GM-CSF, were pulsed with autologous tumor lysate. Study-wide results and limits: Estimated pretreatment TIL content predicted outcome after dendritic cell vaccination.

Comment on this clone: Its antigen is currently unknown.

Germline V CDR1 and CDR2: SNHLY, FYNNEI. The germline V and J ends were trimmed by 6 bases and 3 bases, with 15 bases remaining between them. This CDR3 region has 14 residues. The protocol was immunoSEQ multiplex PCR, while the TCRdb copy is restricted to in-frame clones and leaves out a portion. The sample contains tens of thousands of clones, more than 65% of which appear only once. The chain joins TRBV2 to TRBJ2-7; tentatively, D is TRBD2 (6 bases). The TCR was taken from a human donor with glioblastoma. Source: blood, taken before dendritic cell vaccination. CDR3 in amino acids: CASSFGGTDYEQYF. The CDR3, as DNA: TGTGCCAGCAGCTTTGGGGGGACTGACTACGAGCAGTACTTC.